This T cell receptor (beta chain) emerged from a study of breast tumors, draining lymph nodes, adjacent tissues. Breast cancer patients provided tissue from their axillary draining lymph nodes. Notes on the study in general: Tumors had less TCR diversity than lymph nodes, more than nontumor tissue.

This clonotype has a single count. Its antigen remains unknown. V lost 8 bases to trimming and J lost 4 bases, with 17 bases between them. Germline V CDR1 and CDR2: MNHNS, SASEGT. This CDR3 comprises 14 residues. A single record per CDR3 protein comes from TCRdb applying MiXCR to the multiplex PCR reads. Of 150,000 to 250,000 distinct CDR3 sequences in the sample, 31% were seen once. Sequencing input: axillary lymph node tissue. The chain recombines TRBV6-1 with TRBJ1-1, with a weak D call TRBD1 (5 bases). This sequence was found in a female donor with breast cancer. Some clones in this sample may be carry-over from other donors' samples. The CDR3 protein is CASHTGGLGTEAFF. DNA for the CDR3: TGTGCCAGCCACACGGGGGGGTTAGGCACTGAAGCTTTCTTT.